A selection of T cell receptor beta chains follows, all from one sample in a study of blood T cell repertoires in COVID-19. Using immunoSEQ multiplex PCR, the repertoire was profiled, and TCRdb retains in-frame clones only, with some absent. The repertoire holds approximately 500,000 clones, with nearly 90% as singletons. Material for sequencing was peripheral blood. The receptors shown here come from a man aged 18 to 29 with COVID-19, enrolled during active disease. Both conserved end residues are part of each CDR3. D genes are given only for firm matches. Only part of the rows carry a size: once, few, many, or a class if the clone is expanded.

D	V	J	size	CDR3	DNA
NA	TRBV5-1	TRBJ1-1	NA	CASSTTNMNTEAFF	TGCGCCAGCAGTACGACAAATATGAACACTGAAGCTTTCTTT
NA	TRBV2	TRBJ2-1	NA	CASSESGNEQFF	TGTGCCAGCAGTGAATCAGGGAATGAGCAGTTCTTC
NA	TRBV7-6	TRBJ2-2	NA	CASSLSGAAGELFF	TGTGCCAGCAGCTTATCAGGGGCCGCCGGGGAGCTGTTTTTT
TRBD2	TRBV2	TRBJ2-1	NA	CASSVRTSGNEQFF	TGTGCCAGCAGTGTGAGGACTAGCGGCAATGAGCAGTTCTTC
TRBD2	TRBV25-1	TRBJ2-3	NA	CASSGSGASTDTQYF	TGTGCCAGCAGTGGGAGCGGGGCGAGCACAGATACGCAGTATTTT
NA	TRBV2	TRBJ1-1	NA	CASSRPRPEAFF	TGTGCCAGCAGTAGGCCGCGGCCTGAAGCTTTCTTT
NA	TRBV3-1/TRBV3-2	TRBJ1-4	NA	CASSQDTGKEKLFF	TGTGCCAGCAGCCAAGACACAGGAAAGGAAAAACTGTTTTTT
TRBD2	TRBV28	TRBJ2-5	NA	CAVSGGAGETQYF	TGTGCCGTTAGCGGGGGGGCAGGAGAGACCCAGTACTTC
NA	TRBV6-2/TRBV6-3	TRBJ2-1	NA	CASSLTRGSSNEQFF	TGTGCCAGCAGTCTAACCCGGGGGAGCAGCAATGAGCAGTTCTTC
NA	TRBV7-2	TRBJ1-6	few	CASSLNRLGKAPLHF	TGTGCCAGCAGCCTCAACAGGTTGGGAAAGGCACCCCTCCACTTT
TRBD2	TRBV2	TRBJ2-3	NA	CASSKLAGGSDTQYF	TGTGCCAGCAGCAAACTAGCGGGAGGGTCAGATACGCAGTATTTT
TRBD1	TRBV7-8	TRBJ2-7	once	CASSLGAGQGPRRYF	TGTGCCAGCAGCTTAGGTGCGGGACAGGGGCCTCGTAGGTACTTC
TRBD2	TRBV6-1	TRBJ2-1	NA	CASSEHPTSGRYNEQFF	TGTGCCAGCAGTGAACACCCCACTAGCGGCCGCTACAATGAGCAGTTCTTC
TRBD2	TRBV28	TRBJ2-5	NA	CASSLGGGETQYF	TGTGCCAGCAGTTTAGGCGGGGGGGAGACCCAGTACTTC
TRBD2	TRBV19	TRBJ2-1	NA	CASSLGLAGYNEQFF	TGTGCCAGTAGTTTGGGACTAGCGGGGTACAATGAGCAGTTCTTC
TRBD2	TRBV12-5	TRBJ2-5	NA	CASGLSAGQETQYF	TGTGCTAGTGGTTTGTCAGCGGGGCAAGAGACCCAGTACTTC
NA	TRBV4-1	TRBJ2-7	few	CASSQESGTKPYEQYF	TGCGCCAGCAGCCAAGAGTCCGGGACAAAACCCTACGAGCAGTACTTC
TRBD2	TRBV6-1	TRBJ2-1	NA	CASSEWGGRDFNEQFF	TGTGCCAGCAGTGAATGGGGCGGGAGAGATTTCAATGAGCAGTTCTTC
NA	TRBV6-5	TRBJ2-2	NA	CASSYSIDTGELFF	TGTGCCAGCAGTTACTCGATAGACACCGGGGAGCTGTTTTTT
NA	TRBV30	TRBJ2-3	NA	CAWSKGDGTDTQYF	TGTGCCTGGAGTAAGGGAGACGGCACAGATACGCAGTATTTT
NA	TRBV6-5	TRBJ2-1	NA	CASSYVFGTGYNEQFF	TGTGCCAGCAGTTATGTTTTCGGGACTGGCTACAATGAGCAGTTCTTC
NA	TRBV4-1	TRBJ1-2	NA	CASSQDPGLLMGYTF	TGCGCCAGCAGCCAAGATCCCGGACTGCTGATGGGCTACACCTTC
NA	TRBV7-3	TRBJ2-5	once	CASSPARGQETQYF	TGTGCCAGCAGCCCCGCTCGGGGACAAGAGACCCAGTACTTC
NA	TRBV28	TRBJ2-7	NA	CASSLGSGLSYEQYF	TGTGCCAGCAGTTTAGGTTCAGGTTTGTCCTACGAGCAGTACTTC